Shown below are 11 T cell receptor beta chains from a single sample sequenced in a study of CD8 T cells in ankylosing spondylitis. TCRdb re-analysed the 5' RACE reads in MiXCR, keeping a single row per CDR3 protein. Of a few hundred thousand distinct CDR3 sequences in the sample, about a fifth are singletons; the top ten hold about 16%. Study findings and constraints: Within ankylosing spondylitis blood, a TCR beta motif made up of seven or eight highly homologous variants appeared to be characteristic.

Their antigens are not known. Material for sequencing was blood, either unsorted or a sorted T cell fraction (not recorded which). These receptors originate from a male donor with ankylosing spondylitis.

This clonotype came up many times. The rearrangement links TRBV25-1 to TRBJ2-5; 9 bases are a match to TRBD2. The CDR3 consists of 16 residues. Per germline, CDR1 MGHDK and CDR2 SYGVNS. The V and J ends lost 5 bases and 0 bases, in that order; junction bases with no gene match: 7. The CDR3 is CASSKTSGGDQETQYF. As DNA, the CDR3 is TGTGCCAGCAGTAAGACTAGCGGAGGAGACCAAGAGACCCAGTACTTC. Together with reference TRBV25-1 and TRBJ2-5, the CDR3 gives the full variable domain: EADIYQTPRYLVIGTGKKITLECSQTMGHDKMYWYQQDPGMELHLIHYSYGVNSTEKGDLSSESTVSRIRTEHFPLTLESARPSHTSQYLCASSKTSGGDQETQYFGPGTRLLVL.

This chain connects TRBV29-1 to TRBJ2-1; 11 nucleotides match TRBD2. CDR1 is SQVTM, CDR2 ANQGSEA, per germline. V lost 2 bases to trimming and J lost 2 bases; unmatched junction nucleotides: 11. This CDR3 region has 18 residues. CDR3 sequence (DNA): TGCAGCGTTGAAACATTTCTCGGGACTAGCGGAACCTACAATGAGCAGTTCTTC. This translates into CSVETFLGTSGTYNEQFF.

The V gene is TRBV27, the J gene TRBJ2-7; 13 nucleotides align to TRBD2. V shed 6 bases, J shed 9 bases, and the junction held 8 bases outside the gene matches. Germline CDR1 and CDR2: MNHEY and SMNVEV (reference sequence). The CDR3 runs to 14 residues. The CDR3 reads CASRGWTSGRWQYF. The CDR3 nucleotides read TGTGCCAGCAGAGGTTGGACTAGCGGGAGATGGCAGTACTTC.

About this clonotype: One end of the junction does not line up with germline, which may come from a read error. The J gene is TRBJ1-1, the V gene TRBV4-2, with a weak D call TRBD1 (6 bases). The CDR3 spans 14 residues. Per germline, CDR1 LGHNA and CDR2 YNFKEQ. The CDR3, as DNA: TGTGCCAGCAGTCAAGAGGGGGTGGGCACTGAAGCTTTCTTT. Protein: CASSQEGVGTEAFF.

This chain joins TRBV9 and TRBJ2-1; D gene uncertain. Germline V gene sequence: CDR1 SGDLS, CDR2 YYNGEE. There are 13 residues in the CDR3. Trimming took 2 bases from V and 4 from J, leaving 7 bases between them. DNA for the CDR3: TGTGCCAGCAGCGTGAGAAGTTACAATGAGCAGTTCTTC. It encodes CASSVRSYNEQFF.

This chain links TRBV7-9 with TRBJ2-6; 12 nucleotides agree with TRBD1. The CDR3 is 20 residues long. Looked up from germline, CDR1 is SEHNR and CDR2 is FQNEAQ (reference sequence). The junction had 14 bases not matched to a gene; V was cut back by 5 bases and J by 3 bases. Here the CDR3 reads CASSIGPGQGAFRGANVLTF. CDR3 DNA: TGTGCCAGCAGCATAGGACCGGGACAGGGGGCCTTTCGTGGGGCCAACGTCCTGACTTTC.

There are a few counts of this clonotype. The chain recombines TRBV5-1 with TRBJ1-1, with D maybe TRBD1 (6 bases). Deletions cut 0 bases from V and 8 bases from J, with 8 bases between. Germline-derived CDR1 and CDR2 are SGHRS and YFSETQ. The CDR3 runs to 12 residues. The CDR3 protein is CASSLGQAEAFF. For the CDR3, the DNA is TGCGCCAGCAGCTTGGGACAGGCGGAAGCTTTCTTT.

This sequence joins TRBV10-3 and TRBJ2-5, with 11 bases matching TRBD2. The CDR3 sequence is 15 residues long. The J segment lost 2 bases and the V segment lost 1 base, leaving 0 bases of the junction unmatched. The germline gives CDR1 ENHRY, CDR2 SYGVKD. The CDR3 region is CAISELAGGQETQYF. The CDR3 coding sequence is TGTGCCATCAGTGAGTTAGCGGGAGGGCAAGAGACCCAGTACTTC.

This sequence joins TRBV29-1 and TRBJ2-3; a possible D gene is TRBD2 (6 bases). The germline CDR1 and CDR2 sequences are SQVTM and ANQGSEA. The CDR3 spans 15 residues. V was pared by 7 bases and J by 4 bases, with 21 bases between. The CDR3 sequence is CSARRPAGNADTQYF. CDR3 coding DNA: TGCAGCGCCCGAAGACCAGCGGGTAACGCAGATACGCAGTATTTT.

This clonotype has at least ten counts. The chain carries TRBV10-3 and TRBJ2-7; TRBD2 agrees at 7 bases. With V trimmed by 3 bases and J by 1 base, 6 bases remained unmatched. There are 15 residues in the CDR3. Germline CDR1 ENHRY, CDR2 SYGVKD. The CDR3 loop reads CAISEGLAASYEQYF. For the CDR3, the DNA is TGTGCCATCAGTGAAGGTCTAGCGGCGTCCTACGAGCAGTACTTC.

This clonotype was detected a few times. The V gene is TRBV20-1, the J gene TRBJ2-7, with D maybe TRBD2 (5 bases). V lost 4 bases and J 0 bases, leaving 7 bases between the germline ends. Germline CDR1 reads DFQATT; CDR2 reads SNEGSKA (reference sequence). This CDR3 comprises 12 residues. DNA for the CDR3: TGCAGTGCTAACGGGAACTCCTACGAGCAGTACTTC. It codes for CSANGNSYEQYF.